Shown below are 26 T cell receptor beta chains from a single sample sequenced in a study of T cells in Graves' hyperthyroidism and ophthalmopathy. Amplified TCR beta CDR3 regions derived from RNA transcripts. Primed by the HTBI set, a first-round RT-PCR was run on the TCR CDR3. TCRdb ran MiXCR on the multiplex PCR reads and lists one entry per CDR3 protein. The profile shows about 350,000 distinct CDR3 sequences, 15% to 20% of them singletons. Sequencing was carried out using blood. These TCRs come from a woman in her thirties or forties with Graves' ophthalmopathy.

This clonotype appeared many times. The chain couples TRBV19 to TRBJ2-6; possibly TRBD2 for D (6 bases). V was shortened by 4 bases and J by 0 bases, with 10 bases between the two germline ends. This CDR3 has 16 residues. Germline CDR1 is LNHDA and CDR2 is SQIVND (reference sequence). The CDR3 loop is CASSTLGLSGANVLTF. CDR3 sequence (DNA): TGTGCCAGTAGTACTCTGGGACTCTCTGGGGCCAACGTCCTGACTTTC.

This clonotype was recorded many times. V gene TRBV5-6 combines with J gene TRBJ2-7; 8 positions match TRBD1. CDR1 and CDR2 (germline): SGHDT, YYEEEE. The CDR3 runs to 18 residues. Trimming took 0 bases from V and 2 from J; bases not matched to a gene: 13. CDR3 loop: CASSLGRRGDRSTYEQYF. In DNA form, the CDR3 reads TGTGCCAGCAGCTTGGGGAGGAGAGGGGACAGGTCTACCTACGAGCAGTACTTC.

This clonotype showed up many times. This rearrangement joins TRBV27 to TRBJ1-2; D unclear. In germline, CDR1 is MNHEY, CDR2 SMNVEV (reference sequence). With 2 bases removed from V and 4 bases from J, the gap between germline ends came to 14 bases. CDR3 size: 15 residues. The DNA of the CDR3 is TGTGCCAGCAGTTTAGGCGGCGCGGGGTTCTATGGCTACACCTTC. It translates to CASSLGGAGFYGYTF.

This clonotype was counted many times. The J gene is TRBJ2-2, the V gene TRBV11-2; TRBD2 matches at 12 bases. The V segment lost 5 bases and the J segment 4 bases; nucleotides outside the gene matches: 11. This CDR3 spans 18 amino acids. From germline, CDR1 is SGHAT and CDR2 FQNNGV. CDR3 sequence reads: CASSTKRATSGGTGELFF. CDR3 coding DNA: TGTGCCAGCAGCACCAAAAGGGCGACTAGCGGGGGCACCGGGGAGCTGTTTTTT.

This clonotype was observed a few times. This CDR3 reads CASRSGLAWADTQYF. CDR3 sequence (DNA): TGTGCCAGCCGCTCCGGACTAGCGTGGGCAGATACGCAGTATTTT. This rearrangement joins TRBV11-1 to TRBJ2-3; 9 bases match TRBD2. Per the germline V gene, CDR1 is SGHAT and CDR2 is FQDESV (reference sequence). This CDR3 contains 15 residues. J gave up 4 bases and V 8 bases, and 10 bases lay outside the gene matches.

This clonotype was seen many times. CDR3 DNA sequence: TGTGCCTGGACTGGGGGGGCAGGGTTGGAGACCCAGTACTTC. As protein: CAWTGGAGLETQYF. The chain uses TRBV30 and TRBJ2-5; TRBD2 is a possible D gene (7 bases). This CDR3 has 14 amino acids. The V and J ends lost 4 bases and 5 bases respectively, with 17 bases between them. Germline CDR1 is GTSNPN and CDR2 is SVGIG (reference sequence).

This clonotype was counted many times. DNA for the CDR3: TGTGCCAGCAGCCAAGAAAGGGGAGGTCGACATAATTCACCCCTCCACTTT. It encodes CASSQERGGRHNSPLHF. The J gene is TRBJ1-6, the V gene TRBV3-1, with D possibly matching TRBD1 (5 bases). Germline values: CDR1 LGHDT, CDR2 YNNKEL (reference sequence). There are 17 residues in the CDR3. Trimming pared 0 bases from V and 5 bases from J, leaving 14 bases between.

This clonotype was seen ten or more times. This sequence joins TRBV6-2 or TRBV6-3 and TRBJ1-2; D gene uncertain. This CDR3 contains 13 residues. V lost 2 bases and J 4 bases, leaving 8 bases between the germline ends. CDR1 and CDR2 (germline): MNHEY, SVGEGT. Here the CDR3 reads CASSYSNVYGYTF. CDR3 DNA: TGTGCCAGCAGTTACAGTAACGTCTATGGCTACACCTTC.

This clonotype appeared many times. The J gene is TRBJ1-2, the V gene TRBV15, with D unclear. Germline lookup yields CDR1 LNHNV and CDR2 YYDKDF (reference sequence). V shed 0 bases and J shed 0 bases, with 17 bases lying between them. The CDR3 runs to 18 residues. CDR3 DNA sequence: TGTGCCACCAGCAGAGACCTTTCGGGCGGCTGGCCTAACTATGGCTACACCTTC. As protein: CATSRDLSGGWPNYGYTF.

Concerning this clonotype itself: One end of the junction varies from germline; a read error may be responsible. The chain links TRBV7-6 to TRBJ2-7; 11 nucleotides match TRBD1. CDR3 length: 15 residues. Germline V CDR1 and CDR2: SGHVS, FNYEAQ. The chain's CDR3 is CVSSRTGQGVYEQYF. The CDR3 DNA sequence: TGTGTCAGCAGCCGGACGGGACAGGGGGTCTACGAGCAGTACTTC.

This clonotype has a count of ten or more. This chain joins TRBV7-8 and TRBJ1-1, with D maybe TRBD1 (5 bases). Germline V gene lookup returns CDR1 SGHVS and CDR2 FQNEAQ. V was cut by 0 bases and J by 11 bases, with 10 bases left in between. The CDR3 spans 12 residues. CDR3 sequence reads: CASSLAQGGAFF. In DNA, the CDR3 is TGTGCCAGCAGCTTAGCGCAGGGAGGGGCTTTCTTT. Variable domain in full (rest from reference TRBV7-8 and TRBJ1-1): GAGVSQSPRYKVAKRGQDVALRCDPISGHVSLFWYQQALGQGPEFLTYFQNEAQLDKSGLPSDRFFAERPEGSVSTLKIQRTQQEDSAVYLCASSLAQGGAFFGQGTRLTVV.

The rearrangement uses TRBV7-2 and TRBJ1-1, with 9 nucleotides matching TRBD1. The ends lost 4 bases at V and 2 bases at J; junction bases unmatched: 5. The CDR3 consists of 15 residues. Germline V gives CDR1 SGHTA, CDR2 FQGNSA. CDR3 in amino acids: CASSSVTGGNTEAFF. The CDR3 coding sequence is TGTGCCAGCAGCTCGGTGACAGGGGGTAACACTGAAGCTTTCTTT.

In this sample, this clonotype turned up many times. V and J are TRBV10-3 and TRBJ2-7; no definite D call. The CDR3 has 15 amino acids. V lost 0 bases and J 2 bases, leaving 11 bases between the germline ends. CDR1 and CDR2 (germline): ENHRY, SYGVKD. Written as DNA, the CDR3 is TGTGCCATCAGTGAGTCGATCGGCAGAACCTACGAGCAGTACTTC. This sequence encodes CAISESIGRTYEQYF.

This clonotype occurred many times. The rearrangement joins TRBV27 to TRBJ2-7; no clear D. There are 13 residues in the CDR3. V lost 0 bases, J lost 2 bases, and 5 bases lay in between. Germline V gene sequence: CDR1 MNHEY, CDR2 SMNVEV (reference sequence). The CDR3 region has the DNA TGTGCCAGCAGTTTATCCGACGCCTACGAGCAGTACTTC. Its translation: CASSLSDAYEQYF.

The chain combines TRBV28 with TRBJ1-5; D unresolved. The CDR3 covers 15 residues. Germline V lookup: CDR1 MDHEN, CDR2 SYDVKM. V was trimmed by 6 bases and J by 3 bases, leaving 15 bases between them. The DNA for the CDR3 is TGTGCCAGCAGCCGGAGGTTGGCAGCCAATCAGCCCCAGCATTTT. Amino acids: CASSRRLAANQPQHF.

At least ten counts were recorded for this clonotype. This sequence joins TRBV28 and TRBJ1-1; 9 nucleotides line up with TRBD1. The V gene's germline CDR1 is MDHEN and CDR2 SYDVKM. V trimming: 7 bases; J trimming: 7 bases; junction bases outside the gene matches: 10. The CDR3 length is 14 residues. The CDR3 region has the DNA TGTGCCAGCACCGCGGACAGGGGCAAGCTTGAAGCTTTCTTT. Amino acid sequence: CASTADRGKLEAFF.

This clonotype was detected many times. The J gene is TRBJ1-5, the V gene TRBV2; TRBD1 aligns across 7 bases. CDR3 length: 14 amino acids. The germline V gene has CDR1 SNHLY and CDR2 FYNNEI. V lost 7 bases and J lost 1; bases outside the gene matches: 4. Here the CDR3 DNA reads TGTGCCAGCAAGGGACAGATAAGCAATCAGCCCCAGCATTTT. Encoded protein: CASKGQISNQPQHF.

This clonotype was detected ten times or more. The chain employs TRBV19 and TRBJ1-1; 7 nucleotides match TRBD1. CDR3 length: 14 amino acids. Germline values: CDR1 LNHDA, CDR2 SQIVND (reference sequence). The junction had 6 bases not matched to a gene; V was cut back by 7 bases and J by 1 base. DNA of the CDR3: TGTGCCAGTAATCCGACAGGGCAGAACACTGAAGCTTTCTTT. Its protein product is CASNPTGQNTEAFF.

This clonotype was seen many times. The chain employs TRBV11-2 and TRBJ1-2, with D possibly TRBD1 on 6 matching bases. V gave up 4 bases and J gave up 2 bases, with 11 bases separating them. Per the germline V gene, CDR1 is SGHAT and CDR2 is FQNNGV. CDR3 length: 14 amino acids. The CDR3 region has the DNA TGTGCCAGCAGCTCGCACCAGGGGAACTATGGCTACACCTTC. Amino acids: CASSSHQGNYGYTF.

This clonotype was seen a handful of times. The rearrangement links TRBV30 to TRBJ2-7; 11 bases are a match to TRBD1. Germline CDR1 GTSNPN, CDR2 SVGIG (reference sequence). V lost 8 bases, J lost 4 bases, and 4 bases stayed unmatched. The CDR3 runs 12 residues. The chain's CDR3 is CAGDRGGYEQYF. The CDR3 DNA sequence: TGTGCCGGGGACAGGGGGGGGTACGAGCAGTACTTC. The full variable domain, completed using reference TRBV30 and TRBJ2-7, is SQTIHQWPATLVQPVGSPLSLECTVEGTSNPNLYWYRQAAGRGLQLLFYSVGIGQISSEVPQNLSASRPQDRQFILSSKKLLLSDSGFYLCAGDRGGYEQYFGPGTRLTVT.

This clonotype was counted at least ten times. The rearrangement links TRBV7-2 to TRBJ2-7; 8 bases are shared with TRBD2. The V gene's germline CDR1 is SGHTA and CDR2 FQGNSA. V dropped 2 bases and J dropped 2; count of bases not matched to a gene: 5. The CDR3 consists of 15 residues. In DNA form, the CDR3 reads TGTGCCAGCAGCTTAAAACGGGAGGGACCCTACGAGCAGTACTTC. This sequence encodes CASSLKREGPYEQYF.

This clonotype was recorded at least ten times. The chain couples TRBV20-1 to TRBJ2-7, with 9 bases fitting TRBD2. Trimming removed 0 bases from V and 6 bases from J; junction bases left unmatched: 9. The CDR3 loop spans 15 amino acids. CDR1 and CDR2 (germline): DFQATT, SNEGSKA (reference sequence). The CDR3 loop is CSARDLLAGAGEQYF. The CDR3 nucleotides read TGCAGTGCTAGAGATCTATTAGCGGGAGCTGGCGAGCAGTACTTC.

This clonotype appeared many times. The chain recombines TRBV10-3 with TRBJ2-6; 8 nucleotides line up with TRBD1. The CDR3 length is 17 residues. The germline V gene has CDR1 ENHRY and CDR2 SYGVKD. V lost 6 bases and J lost 1; bases outside the gene matches: 8. The CDR3 nucleotides are TGTGCCATCAGGGAACAGGGGGGTGGGTCTGGGGCCAACGTCCTGACTTTC. Translated, it gives CAIREQGGGSGANVLTF.

This clonotype has at least ten counts. In DNA form, the CDR3 reads TGTGCCAGCAGCGCGGGAGGGGGCTACGAGCAGTACTTC. Translating gives CASSAGGGYEQYF. The V call is TRBV6-5, the J call TRBJ2-7; 9 nucleotides line up with TRBD2. J was trimmed by 3 bases and V by 6 bases; bases with no gene match: 3. This CDR3 has 13 amino acids. The V gene's germline CDR1 is MNHEY and CDR2 SVGAGI.

The sample holds many counts of this clonotype. CDR3 coding DNA: TGTGCCAGCAGCTTAGGGGAGGGAATCACAGATACGCAGTATTTT. Translation gives CASSLGEGITDTQYF. The chain links TRBV7-6 to TRBJ2-3, with 7 bases that match TRBD2. This CDR3 has 15 amino acids. V lost 1 base, J lost 2 bases, and 3 bases stayed unmatched. Germline loops: CDR1 SGHVS, CDR2 FNYEAQ.

The chain links TRBV7-2 to TRBJ2-7; D is possibly TRBD1 (6 bases). Trimming stripped 4 bases from V and 0 bases from J, with 10 bases between. This CDR3 is 14 amino acids long. Germline V lookup: CDR1 SGHTA, CDR2 FQGNSA. Here the CDR3 DNA reads TGTGCCAGCAGCTCCAGGACAGCCTCCTACGAGCAGTACTTC. Protein product: CASSSRTASYEQYF.